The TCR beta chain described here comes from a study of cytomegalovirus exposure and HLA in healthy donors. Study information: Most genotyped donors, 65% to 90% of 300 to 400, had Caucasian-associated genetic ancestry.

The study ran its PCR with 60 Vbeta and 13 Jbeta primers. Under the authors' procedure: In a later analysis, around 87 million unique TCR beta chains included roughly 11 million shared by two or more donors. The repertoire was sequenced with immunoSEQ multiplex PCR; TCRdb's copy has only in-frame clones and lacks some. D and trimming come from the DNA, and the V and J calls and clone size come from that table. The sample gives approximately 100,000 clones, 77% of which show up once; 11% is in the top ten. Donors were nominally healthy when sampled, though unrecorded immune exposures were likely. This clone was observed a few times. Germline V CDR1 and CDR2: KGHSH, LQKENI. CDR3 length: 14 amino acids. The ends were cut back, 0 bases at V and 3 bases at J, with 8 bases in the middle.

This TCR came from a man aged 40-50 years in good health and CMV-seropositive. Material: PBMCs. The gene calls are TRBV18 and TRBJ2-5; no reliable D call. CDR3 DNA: TGTGCCAGCTCACCACCGACTCGTAAAGAGACCCAGTACTTC. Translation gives CASSPPTRKETQYF. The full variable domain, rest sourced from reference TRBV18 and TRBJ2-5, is NAGVMQNPRHLVRRRGQEARLRCSPMKGHSHVYWYRQLPEEGLKFMVYLQKENIIDESGMPKERFSAEFPKEGPSILRIQQVVRGDSAAYFCASSPPTRKETQYFGPGTRLLVL.